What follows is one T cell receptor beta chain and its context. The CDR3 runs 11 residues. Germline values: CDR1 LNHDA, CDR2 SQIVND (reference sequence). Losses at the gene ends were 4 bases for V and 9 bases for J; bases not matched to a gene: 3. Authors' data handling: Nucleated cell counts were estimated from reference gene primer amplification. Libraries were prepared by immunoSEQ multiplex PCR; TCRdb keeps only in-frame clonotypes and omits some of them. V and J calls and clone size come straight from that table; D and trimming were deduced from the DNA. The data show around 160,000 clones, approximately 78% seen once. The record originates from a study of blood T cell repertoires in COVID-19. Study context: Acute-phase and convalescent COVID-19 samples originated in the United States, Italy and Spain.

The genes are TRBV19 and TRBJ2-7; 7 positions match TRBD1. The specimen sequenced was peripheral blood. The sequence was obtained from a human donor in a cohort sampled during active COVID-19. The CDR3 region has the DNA TGTGCCAGTAGTACACGGGACAGGCAGTACTTC. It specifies CASSTRDRQYF.